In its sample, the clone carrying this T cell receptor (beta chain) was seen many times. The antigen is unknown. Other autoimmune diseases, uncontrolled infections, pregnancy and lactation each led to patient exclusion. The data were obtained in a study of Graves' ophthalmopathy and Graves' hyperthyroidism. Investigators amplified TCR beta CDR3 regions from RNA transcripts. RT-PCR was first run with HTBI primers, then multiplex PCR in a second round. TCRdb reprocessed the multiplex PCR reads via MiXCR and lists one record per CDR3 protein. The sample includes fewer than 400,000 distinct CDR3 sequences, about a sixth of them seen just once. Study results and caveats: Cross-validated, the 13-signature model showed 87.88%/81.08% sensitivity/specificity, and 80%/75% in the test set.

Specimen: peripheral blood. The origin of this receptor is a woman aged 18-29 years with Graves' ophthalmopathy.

In DNA, the CDR3 is TGTGCCAGCAGTTTCCCCTCGGGACTAGCGGGGGGAAAGCAGTACTTC. This codes for CASSFPSGLAGGKQYF. The chain recombines TRBV28 with TRBJ2-7, with TRBD2 matching 15 bases. Germline CDR1 MDHEN, CDR2 SYDVKM. The V and J ends lost 3 bases and 8 bases, in that order; junction bases with no gene match: 8. The CDR3 extends over 16 amino acids.